Shown below are 20 T cell receptor beta chains from a single sample sequenced in a study of T-cell reconstitution after alpha-beta-depleted transplantation in children. Preparation of the TCRbeta library involved a method that used unique molecular identifiers. TCRdb redid the calling of the PCR reads with MiXCR, one entry per CDR3 protein. This sample yields approximately 980,000 distinct CDR3 sequences, of which about 30% are seen a single time; around 30% belongs to the top ten. Source: PBMCs, mostly from graft donor cells, taken 360 days after TCRalphabeta/CD19-depleted stem cell transplant. The receptors here all came from a boy under two years old who had a stem cell transplant for SCID, so the T cells may come from the graft donor.

This clonotype came up a few times. The rearrangement joins TRBV12-3 or TRBV12-4 to TRBJ2-1; perhaps TRBD1 as D (5 bases). With 4 bases removed from V and 7 bases from J, the gap between germline ends came to 14 bases. This CDR3 is 14 amino acids long. The CDR3 loop is CASSSPPGWNEQFF. For the CDR3, the DNA is TGTGCCAGCAGTTCACCTCCAGGGTGGAATGAGCAGTTCTTC.

This chain links TRBV20-1 with TRBJ2-5; TRBD2 agrees at 8 bases. CDR3 length equals 15 residues. V was clipped by 3 bases and J by 4 bases; unmatched bases: 10. CDR1 is DFQATT and CDR2 is SNEGSKA in the germline V gene (reference sequence). CDR3 coding DNA: TGCAGTGCTAGTTGGGCGGGGGGACCGAGAGAGACCCAGTACTTC. Its translation: CSASWAGGPRETQYF.

This clonotype showed up just a few times. This chain connects TRBV20-1 to TRBJ2-3, with TRBD2 matching 11 bases. The CDR3 covers 14 residues. Trimming at V came to 5 bases and at J to 6 bases, leaving 7 bases not matched to a gene. Germline CDR1 reads DFQATT; CDR2 reads SNEGSKA (reference sequence). The CDR3 nucleotides read TGCAGTGCTCACCGACTAGCGGGGCGCGATACGCAGTATTTT. Its protein is CSAHRLAGRDTQYF.

The chain couples TRBV7-2 to TRBJ1-3; D not resolved. The germline V gene has CDR1 SGHTA and CDR2 FQGNSA. The CDR3 sequence is 16 residues long. V lost 5 bases to trimming and J lost 0 bases, with 14 bases between them. CDR3 bases: TGTGCCAGCAGCCCCCGCGGGGTGAGCTCTGGAAACACCATATATTTT. It codes for CASSPRGVSSGNTIYF.

This rearrangement joins TRBV27 to TRBJ1-1, with no clear D. Germline lookup yields CDR1 MNHEY and CDR2 SMNVEV (reference sequence). Trimming cost V 2 bases and J 4 bases, with 11 bases left between them. The CDR3 covers 14 residues. The chain's CDR3 is CASSLTASLTEAFF. CDR3 DNA sequence: TGTGCCAGCAGTTTAACGGCCAGTCTCACTGAAGCTTTCTTT.

The count of this clonotype is one. This chain uses TRBV28 with TRBJ2-2, with TRBD2 as a possible D gene (6 bases). Trimming pared 3 bases from V and 5 bases from J, leaving 13 bases between. Germline assignment: CDR1 MDHEN and CDR2 SYDVKM. The CDR3 has 15 amino acids. CDR3 sequence: CASSFSGGVTGELFF. The CDR3 coding sequence is TGTGCCAGCAGTTTCAGTGGAGGGGTAACCGGGGAGCTGTTTTTT.

Here the CDR3 reads CASSKLPNTEAFF. DNA for the CDR3: TGTGCCAGCAGCAAGCTCCCGAACACTGAAGCTTTCTTT. This chain links TRBV12-3 or TRBV12-4 with TRBJ1-1; D is unclear. Trimming took 6 bases from V and 1 from J, leaving 9 bases between them. The CDR3 extends over 13 amino acids.

The chain is built from TRBV13 and TRBJ2-1, with TRBD1 matching over 7 bases. Germline V gene data show CDR1 as PRHDT and CDR2 as FYEKMQ (reference sequence). This CDR3 has 15 amino acids. After removal of 5 bases from V and 7 bases from J, the junction contained 11 bases not matched to a gene. DNA of the CDR3: TGTGCCAGCAGCCCAGGGGGTGTACCTCCGAATGAGCAGTTCTTC. Its protein product is CASSPGGVPPNEQFF. Looking up the rest from reference TRBV13 and TRBJ2-1 gives the full variable domain: AAGVIQSPRHLIKEKRETATLKCYPIPRHDTVYWYQQGPGQDPQFLISFYEKMQSDKGSIPDRFSAQQFSDYHSELNMSSLELGDSALYFCASSPGGVPPNEQFFGPGTRLTVL.

This clonotype was detected a few times. The chain carries TRBV7-2 and TRBJ2-5; TRBD2 matches 7 bases. The CDR3 covers 15 residues. Germline V gives CDR1 SGHTA, CDR2 FQGNSA. With V trimmed by 5 bases and J by 3 bases, 9 bases remained unmatched. CDR3 loop: CASSPLGLPKETQYF. CDR3 coding DNA: TGTGCCAGCAGCCCCCTGGGACTACCGAAAGAGACCCAGTACTTC.

This clonotype has more than one count but fewer than ten. The chain has TRBV18 and TRBJ1-1; the D is unclear. This CDR3 has 16 amino acids. Looked up from germline, CDR1 is KGHSH and CDR2 is LQKENI. Trimming left V 1 base short and J 1 base short, with 13 bases between. The CDR3 region is CASSPQPVPRNTEAFF. The CDR3 DNA sequence: TGTGCCAGCTCACCACAGCCGGTTCCGAGGAACACTGAAGCTTTCTTT.

This clonotype was observed many times. The CDR3 DNA reads TGCGCCAGCAGCCCCAATCTTGGCAACACTGAAGCTTTCTTT. It translates to CASSPNLGNTEAFF. The chain links TRBV4-1 to TRBJ1-1; the D is unclear. V lost 4 bases to trimming and J lost 2 bases, with 11 bases between them. The CDR3 has 14 residues. Germline values: CDR1 MGHRA, CDR2 YSYEKL.

This clonotype was counted only a few times. The chain couples TRBV24-1 to TRBJ2-1; TRBD1 matches at 7 bases. V was clipped by 0 bases and J by 3 bases; unmatched bases: 4. CDR3 length: 16 residues. In germline, CDR1 is KGHDR, CDR2 SFDVKD. The CDR3 loop reads CATSDLTGTDYNEQFF. For the CDR3, the DNA is TGTGCCACCAGTGATTTGACCGGGACAGACTACAATGAGCAGTTCTTC.

This chain uses TRBV11-2 with TRBJ1-3; D uncertain. The CDR3 is 13 amino acids. V lost 2 bases, J lost 7 bases, and 9 bases lay in between. Germline V lookup: CDR1 SGHAT, CDR2 FQNNGV. As DNA, the CDR3 is TGTGCCAGCAGCTTATATTCCCCGAACACCATATATTTT. It is translated as CASSLYSPNTIYF. Supplemented by reference TRBV11-2 and TRBJ1-3, the full variable domain reads EAGVAQSPRYKIIEKRQSVAFWCNPISGHATLYWYQQILGQGPKLLIQFQNNGVVDDSQLPKDRFSAERLKGVDSTLKIQPAKLEDSAVYLCASSLYSPNTIYFGEGSWLTVV.

This clonotype was seen a handful of times. V is TRBV7-3 and J is TRBJ2-1; 11 nucleotides line up with TRBD1. The CDR3 is 15 residues long. CDR1 is SGHTA and CDR2 is FQGTGA in the germline V gene. With V trimmed by 5 bases and J by 5 bases, 5 bases remained unmatched. The chain's CDR3 is CASSKGQGAHNEQFF. The CDR3 DNA is TGTGCCAGCAGCAAAGGACAGGGGGCACACAATGAGCAGTTCTTC.

This chain uses TRBV20-1 with TRBJ1-2; D call uncertain. CDR3 length: 14 amino acids. The germline CDR1 and CDR2 sequences are DFQATT and SNEGSKA (reference sequence). V dropped 0 bases and J dropped 0 bases, with 8 bases sitting between them. In DNA form, the CDR3 reads TGCAGTGCTAGAGAGAGCGGAGCTAACTATGGCTACACCTTC. As protein: CSARESGANYGYTF.

The rearrangement links TRBV3-1 to TRBJ1-2; D is ambiguous. The V end lost 0 bases, the J end lost 8 bases, and 16 bases lay between the germline ends. This CDR3 has 15 amino acids. CDR1 and CDR2 from the germline V gene are LGHDT and YNNKEL (reference sequence). In DNA, the CDR3 is TGTGCCAGCAGCCAAGATTCGGAAGGATACGGGGGCTACACCTTC. Translated, it gives CASSQDSEGYGGYTF.

The gene calls are TRBV29-1 and TRBJ1-1, with D tentatively TRBD1 (5 bases). V lost 7 bases, J lost 4 bases, and 13 bases lay in between. The germline CDR1 and CDR2 sequences are SQVTM and ANQGSEA. There are 12 residues in the CDR3. The CDR3 sequence is CSGQIGGTEAFF. In DNA form, the CDR3 reads TGCAGCGGACAAATCGGGGGCACTGAAGCTTTCTTT.

This clonotype has just a few counts. This chain connects TRBV9 to TRBJ2-3; TRBD2 aligns across 9 bases. CDR3 length: 14 amino acids. The germline V gene encodes CDR1 SGDLS and CDR2 YYNGEE. The junction had 7 bases not matched to a gene; V was cut back by 9 bases and J by 2 bases. DNA of the CDR3: TGTGCCACCGCTAGCGGGGCCCACACAGATACGCAGTATTTT. This translates into CATASGAHTDTQYF.

This clonotype has a handful of counts. This sequence joins TRBV7-3 and TRBJ2-1, with 9 bases fitting TRBD2. The CDR3 is made up of 15 amino acids. Trimming at V came to 5 bases and at J to 6 bases, leaving 8 bases not matched to a gene. Germline loops: CDR1 SGHTA, CDR2 FQGTGA. The CDR3 coding sequence is TGTGCCAGCAGCCCAGCGGGACTAGCCCCCAATGAGCAGTTCTTC. Protein: CASSPAGLAPNEQFF.

The chain combines TRBV2 with TRBJ2-1, with TRBD2 matching over 9 bases. CDR3 size: 16 residues. V dropped 1 base and J dropped 9; count of bases not matched to a gene: 10. CDR1 SNHLY and CDR2 FYNNEI come from the germline V gene. The CDR3 protein is CASSEGASGVLTEQFF. CDR3 nucleotides: TGTGCCAGCAGTGAAGGTGCTAGCGGGGTTCTAACTGAGCAGTTCTTC.